A selection of T cell receptor beta chains follows, all from one sample in a study of immune cell composition in non-small cell lung cancer. The table came from immunoSEQ multiplex PCR; TCRdb's copy has only in-frame clones and leaves some out. Among around 9,000 clones listed, approximately 80% were seen once. Material for sequencing was non-adjacent lung tissue. The source of these receptors is a human donor with non-small cell lung cancer. Each CDR3 is given with its conserved first and last residue. The D gene is left open where the match is weak. Clone sizes are given selectively: once, few, many, or a class where the clone is expanded.

D,size,J,V,DNA,CDR3
NA,NA,TRBJ2-1,TRBV19,TGTGCCAGTAGTCGCCGGGGGGCGGATGAGCAGTTCTTC,CASSRRGADEQFF
NA,NA,TRBJ1-5,TRBV28,TGTGCCAGCAGCCCCCCGAGGGCGTTCAATCAGCCCCAGCATTTT,CASSPPRAFNQPQHF
TRBD1,NA,TRBJ2-3,TRBV15,TGTGCCACCAGCCCAGGACAGGGGGCTGTCACAGATACGCAGTATTTT,CATSPGQGAVTDTQYF
NA,NA,TRBJ2-7,TRBV11-1,TGTGCCAGCAGCTTAGCGCCCATTCATAGCTACGAGCAGTACTTC,CASSLAPIHSYEQYF
NA,few,TRBJ1-6,TRBV30,TGTGCCTGGAGTCTGGAGAGTAATTCACCCCTCCACTTT,CAWSLESNSPLHF
TRBD2,NA,TRBJ2-1,TRBV27,TGTGCCAGCAGTTTATCGGGGACTACCCACGAGCAGTTCTTC,CASSLSGTTHEQFF
TRBD1,NA,TRBJ1-4,TRBV18,TGTGCCAGCTCGAGGGACAGGGGTGGCGAAAAACTGTTTTTT,CASSRDRGGEKLFF
NA,NA,TRBJ2-1,TRBV14,TGTGCCAGCAGTTCCAACTATGAGCAGTTCTTC,CASSSNYEQFF
TRBD2,NA,TRBJ2-3,TRBV19,TGTGCCAGTAGTGCACTAGCGGGAGGGTCAGATACGCAGTATTTT,CASSALAGGSDTQYF
NA,NA,TRBJ2-2,TRBV9,TGTGCCAGCAGCCCAAGGCCCCGGAACACCGGGGAGCTGTTTTTT,CASSPRPRNTGELFF
NA,few,TRBJ1-2,TRBV7-9,TGTGCCAGCAGCCCAACGCAAGTTGGCTACACCTTC,CASSPTQVGYTF
TRBD2,NA,TRBJ2-1,TRBV5-1,TGCGCCAGCAGCTTAATAGCGGGAGTGAGTTACAATGAGCAGTTCTTC,CASSLIAGVSYNEQFF
NA,NA,TRBJ2-7,TRBV5-5,TGTGCCAGCAGCCGCGACAGGTATTACGAGCAGTACTTC,CASSRDRYYEQYF
TRBD2,NA,TRBJ2-7,TRBV6-1,TGTGCCAGCAGTGTTGGACTAGCCGCCTACGAGCAGTACTTC,CASSVGLAAYEQYF
NA,once,TRBJ1-5,TRBV6-6,TGTGCCAGCAGTTACTACGAGGGAGGCAATCAGCCCCAGCATTTT,CASSYYEGGNQPQHF